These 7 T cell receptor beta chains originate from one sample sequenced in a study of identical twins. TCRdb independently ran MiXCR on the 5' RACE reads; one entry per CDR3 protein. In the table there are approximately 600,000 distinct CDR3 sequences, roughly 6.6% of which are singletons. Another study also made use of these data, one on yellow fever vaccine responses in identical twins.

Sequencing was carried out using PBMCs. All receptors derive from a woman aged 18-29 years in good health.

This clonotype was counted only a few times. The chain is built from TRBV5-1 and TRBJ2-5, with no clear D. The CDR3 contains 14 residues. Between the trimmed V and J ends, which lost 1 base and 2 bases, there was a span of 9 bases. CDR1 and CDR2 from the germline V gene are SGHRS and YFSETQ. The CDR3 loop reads CASSLTANQETQYF. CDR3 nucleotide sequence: TGCGCCAGCAGCTTGACGGCAAATCAAGAGACCCAGTACTTC. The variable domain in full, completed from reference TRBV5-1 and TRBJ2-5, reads KAGVTQTPRYLIKTRGQQVTLSCSPISGHRSVSWYQQTPGQGLQFLFEYFSETQRNKGNFPGRFSGRQFSNSRSEMNVSTLELGDSALYLCASSLTANQETQYFGPGTRLLVL.

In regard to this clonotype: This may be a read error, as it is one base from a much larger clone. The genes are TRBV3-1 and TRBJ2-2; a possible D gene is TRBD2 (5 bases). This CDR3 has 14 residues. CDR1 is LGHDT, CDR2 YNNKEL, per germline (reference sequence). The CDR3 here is CASSYFPNTGKLFF. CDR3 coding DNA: TGTGCCAGCAGCTACTTCCCTAACACCGGGAAGCTGTTTTTT.

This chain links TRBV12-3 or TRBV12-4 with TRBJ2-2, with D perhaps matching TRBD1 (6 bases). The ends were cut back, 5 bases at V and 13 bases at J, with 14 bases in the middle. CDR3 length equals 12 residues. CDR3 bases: TGTGCCAGCAGTCCCGCAGGGGCGAGGCTGTTTTTT. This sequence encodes CASSPAGARLFF.

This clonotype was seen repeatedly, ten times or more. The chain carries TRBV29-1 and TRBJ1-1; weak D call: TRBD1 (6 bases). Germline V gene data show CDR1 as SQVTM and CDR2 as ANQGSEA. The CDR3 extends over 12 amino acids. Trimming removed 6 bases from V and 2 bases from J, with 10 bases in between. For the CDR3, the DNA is TGCAGCGTCGCGGACAGTAACACTGAAGCTTTCTTT. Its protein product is CSVADSNTEAFF.

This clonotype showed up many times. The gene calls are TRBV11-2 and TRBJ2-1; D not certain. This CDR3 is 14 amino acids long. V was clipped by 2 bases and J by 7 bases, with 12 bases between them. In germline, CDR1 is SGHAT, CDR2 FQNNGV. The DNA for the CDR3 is TGTGCCAGCAGCTTAATGAGACCCTCGAATGAGCAGTTCTTC. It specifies CASSLMRPSNEQFF.

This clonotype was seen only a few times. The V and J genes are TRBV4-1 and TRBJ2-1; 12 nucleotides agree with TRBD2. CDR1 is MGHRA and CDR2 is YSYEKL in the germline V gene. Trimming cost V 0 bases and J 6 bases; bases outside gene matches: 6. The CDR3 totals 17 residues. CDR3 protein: CASSQDRSSGRANEQFF. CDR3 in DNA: TGCGCCAGCAGCCAAGATCGGTCTAGCGGGAGGGCCAATGAGCAGTTCTTC.

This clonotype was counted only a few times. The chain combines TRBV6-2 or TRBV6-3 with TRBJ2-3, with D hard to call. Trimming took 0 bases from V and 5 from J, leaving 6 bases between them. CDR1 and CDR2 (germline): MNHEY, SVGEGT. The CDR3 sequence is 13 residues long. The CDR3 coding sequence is TGTGCCAGCAGTTACTCGGTCAAAGATACGCAGTATTTT. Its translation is CASSYSVKDTQYF.